The 22 T cell receptor beta chains reported below all come from one sample, sequenced in a study of blood T cell repertoires in COVID-19. Profiling relied on immunoSEQ multiplex PCR, and the TCRdb table lists in-frame clones only, not all of them. The table has 200,000 or so clones, 85% seen once. Specimen: peripheral blood. The receptors come from an older person with COVID-19, enrolled during active disease.

This sequence joins TRBV10-1 and TRBJ2-7; 11 nucleotides match TRBD2. The CDR3 length is 20 residues. Germline-derived CDR1 and CDR2 are WNHNN and SYGVQD (reference sequence). Germline trimming cut 7 bases from V and 6 bases from J; bases unmatched to any gene: 26. The CDR3: CASTCLVARGVEGLAVEQYF. The DNA for the CDR3 is TGCGCCAGCACATGTCTGGTCGCGCGGGGCGTAGAGGGACTAGCGGTCGAGCAGTACTTC.

This chain connects TRBV10-3 to TRBJ1-1, with TRBD1 matching 8 bases. CDR1 and CDR2 (germline): ENHRY, SYGVKD. J was trimmed by 6 bases and V by 0 bases; bases with no gene match: 9. The CDR3 has 16 amino acids. In DNA form, the CDR3 reads TGTGCCATCAGTGAGTCGAAAGGCAGGGGGCGATCTGAAGCTTTCTTT. Translating it yields CAISESKGRGRSEAFF.

The chain couples TRBV7-2 to TRBJ1-1; D remains unclear. Germline CDR1 and CDR2: SGHTA and FQGNSA. Trimming cost V 4 bases and J 2 bases, with 17 bases left between them. The CDR3 totals 16 residues. CDR3 DNA sequence: TGTGCCAGCAGCTCCCGCCCTTCAGGCTTAAACACTGAAGCTTTCTTT. Its protein product is CASSSRPSGLNTEAFF.

J is TRBJ1-6 and V is TRBV19, with no clear D. V gave up 4 bases and J gave up 5 bases, with 12 bases separating them. Looked up from germline, CDR1 is LNHDA and CDR2 is SQIVND (reference sequence). The CDR3 covers 15 residues. This CDR3 is CASSRAGNHNSPLHF. The CDR3 region has the DNA TGTGCCAGTAGTAGGGCCGGGAACCATAATTCACCCCTCCACTTT.

The V gene is TRBV4-2, the J gene TRBJ1-1; D uncertain. Germline CDR1 LGHNA, CDR2 YNFKEQ. V was trimmed by 2 bases and J by 1 base, leaving 14 bases between them. CDR3 length: 16 residues. The CDR3 spells CASSQPAGAANTEAFF. The CDR3, as DNA: TGTGCCAGCAGCCAACCCGCCGGAGCGGCGAACACTGAAGCTTTCTTT.

The chain carries TRBV6-2 or TRBV6-3 and TRBJ2-7; 10 nucleotides match TRBD2. The CDR3 spans 14 residues. Germline V gene sequence: CDR1 MNHEY, CDR2 SVGEGT. Trimming removed 3 bases from V and 3 bases from J; junction bases left unmatched: 2. The CDR3 coding sequence is TGTGCCAGCAGTTATAGCGGGGGGATCTACGAGCAGTACTTC. Translation: CASSYSGGIYEQYF.

The V gene is TRBV7-2, the J gene TRBJ2-7, with 8 bases fitting TRBD1. The CDR3 length is 16 residues. CDR1 and CDR2 from the germline V gene are SGHTA and FQGNSA. The V segment lost 3 bases and the J segment 5 bases; nucleotides outside the gene matches: 12. The CDR3 DNA follows: TGTGCCAGCAGCTTTGCGAGCGGACAGGGTCAGGACGAGCAGTACTTC. Protein sequence: CASSFASGQGQDEQYF.

The genes are TRBV27 and TRBJ2-5, with 8 bases lining up with TRBD2. The germline gives CDR1 MNHEY, CDR2 SMNVEV (reference sequence). This CDR3 is built from 15 residues. V was pared by 5 bases and J by 1 base, with 6 bases of the junction left unmatched. The CDR3 DNA reads TGTGCCAGCAGTGCGGGACTAGAAGGCCAAGAGACCCAGTACTTC. Protein product: CASSAGLEGQETQYF.

This rearrangement joins TRBV4-1 to TRBJ1-2; 7 positions match TRBD1. The CDR3 length is 16 residues. The V segment lost 0 bases and the J segment 8 bases; nucleotides outside the gene matches: 12. The germline V gene encodes CDR1 MGHRA and CDR2 YSYEKL. The DNA for the CDR3 is TGCGCCAGCAGCCAAGAATTGGTGGAGGGGGCCGGGGGCTACACCTTC. Its translation: CASSQELVEGAGGYTF.

CDR3 sequence (DNA): TGTGCCAGCAGGGCTGACAGGGGCTATAACACCGGGGAGCTGTTTTTT. It codes for CASRADRGYNTGELFF. This chain links TRBV5-6 with TRBJ2-2; 8 bases agree with TRBD1. Germline V gene lookup returns CDR1 SGHDT and CDR2 YYEEEE. V was clipped by 5 bases and J by 2 bases; unmatched bases: 8. The CDR3 is 16 residues long.

The V and J genes are TRBV24-1 and TRBJ1-2, with a weak D call TRBD1 (6 bases). Per germline, CDR1 KGHDR and CDR2 SFDVKD. V lost 4 bases and J lost 8, with 13 bases in between. The CDR3 is 13 amino acids. CDR3 sequence reads: CATSEAGTRGYTF. CDR3 nucleotide sequence: TGTGCCACCAGTGAGGCCGGGACACGGGGCTACACCTTC.

The rearrangement uses TRBV28 and TRBJ2-7; D not certain. V lost 10 bases and J 3 bases, leaving 10 bases between the germline ends. The CDR3 is 11 amino acids. Looked up from germline, CDR1 is MDHEN and CDR2 is SYDVKM. The CDR3 coding sequence is TGTGCCATCCAATCTAGCTACGAGCAGTACTTC. Translated: CAIQSSYEQYF.

The gene calls are TRBV11-2 and TRBJ2-3; possibly TRBD2 for D (6 bases). In germline, CDR1 is SGHAT, CDR2 FQNNGV. The CDR3 loop spans 15 amino acids. V lost 3 bases, J lost 5 bases, and 15 bases lay in between. The CDR3: CASSLLGGVQDTQYF. The CDR3 DNA reads TGTGCCAGCAGCTTGCTTGGAGGGGTACAAGATACGCAGTATTTT.

The chain combines TRBV6-6 with TRBJ2-7, with D possibly matching TRBD1 (6 bases). CDR3 length: 15 residues. V was cut by 4 bases and J by 3 bases, with 16 bases left in between. Germline V gives CDR1 MNHNY, CDR2 SVGAGI (reference sequence). In DNA form, the CDR3 reads TGTGCCAGCAGTTCATGGACAGAGCTAAACTACGAGCAGTACTTC. Amino acid sequence: CASSSWTELNYEQYF.

The chain joins TRBV12-5 to TRBJ2-7; tentative D call: TRBD2 (6 bases). This CDR3 comprises 14 residues. V was pared by 7 bases and J by 3 bases, with 16 bases between. Germline V gene data show CDR1 as LGHNT and CDR2 as FRNRAP. DNA of the CDR3: TGTGCTAGTGCCCCCGGGACTCCCTTCTACGAGCAGTACTTC. Its protein is CASAPGTPFYEQYF.

This chain joins TRBV19 and TRBJ1-2; 8 bases match TRBD1. Germline V gene lookup returns CDR1 LNHDA and CDR2 SQIVND (reference sequence). The CDR3 runs 14 residues. With 6 bases clipped from V and 1 base from J, the junction kept 4 bases outside the gene matches. This CDR3 is CASRGTGDNYGYTF. The DNA of the CDR3 is TGTGCCAGTAGAGGGACAGGCGATAACTATGGCTACACCTTC. The full variable domain, with the rest looked up from reference TRBV19 and TRBJ1-2, is DGGITQSPKYLFRKEGQNVTLSCEQNLNHDAMYWYRQDPGQGLRLIYYSQIVNDFQKGDIAEGYSVSREKKESFPLTVTSAQKNPTAFYLCASRGTGDNYGYTFGSGTRLTVV.

The chain is built from TRBV27 and TRBJ2-2; TRBD1 matches 8 bases. The CDR3 is 16 amino acids. Unmatched junction bases numbered 7, after V lost 6 bases and J lost 1 base. CDR1 is MNHEY, CDR2 SMNVEV, per germline (reference sequence). CDR3 residues: CASSNRGTGNTGELFF. In nucleotides, the CDR3 is TGTGCCAGCAGCAACCGCGGGACAGGGAACACCGGGGAGCTGTTTTTT.

This chain connects TRBV2 to TRBJ2-1; no clear D gene. V was shortened by 7 bases and J by 5 bases, with 12 bases between the two germline ends. Per the germline V gene, CDR1 is SNHLY and CDR2 is FYNNEI. This CDR3 has 13 residues. The CDR3 sequence: CASTPVSNNEQFF. CDR3 DNA: TGTGCCAGCACCCCGGTTTCAAACAATGAGCAGTTCTTC.

The chain is built from TRBV29-1 and TRBJ1-2; 9 bases line up with TRBD1. Germline V lookup: CDR1 SQVTM, CDR2 ANQGSEA. The trim removed 3 bases at V and 5 bases at J, leaving 7 bases unmatched. This CDR3 region has 14 residues. CDR3 in DNA: TGCAGCGTTGAGGAAACAGGGGGCGTATATGGCTACACCTTC. Translating it yields CSVEETGGVYGYTF.

The chain carries TRBV11-2 and TRBJ2-7, with 9 bases that match TRBD1. J gave up 4 bases and V 1 base, and 5 bases lay outside the gene matches. The CDR3 covers 15 residues. Germline lookup yields CDR1 SGHAT and CDR2 FQNNGV. The DNA of the CDR3 is TGTGCCAGCAGCTTAGGGGTGGGACAGGGATACGAGCAGTACTTC. It codes for CASSLGVGQGYEQYF.

The V call is TRBV6-4, the J call TRBJ2-5, with 8 bases fitting TRBD2. In germline, CDR1 is MRHNA, CDR2 SNTAGT. V trimming: 2 bases; J trimming: 7 bases; junction bases outside the gene matches: 3. The CDR3 consists of 13 residues. CDR3 sequence reads: CASSDIAGSTQYF. Written as DNA, the CDR3 is TGTGCCAGCAGTGACATAGCGGGATCGACCCAGTACTTC.

The sample holds one count of this clone. The chain recombines TRBV10-3 with TRBJ1-5, with a weak D call TRBD1 (5 bases). This CDR3 contains 14 residues. Trimming shortened V by 0 bases and J by 5 bases, and 8 bases separated the two germline ends. The V gene's germline CDR1 is ENHRY and CDR2 SYGVKD. Written as DNA, the CDR3 is TGTGCCATCAGTGAGTCACAGGAGTATCAGCCCCAGCATTTT. It translates to CAISESQEYQPQHF.